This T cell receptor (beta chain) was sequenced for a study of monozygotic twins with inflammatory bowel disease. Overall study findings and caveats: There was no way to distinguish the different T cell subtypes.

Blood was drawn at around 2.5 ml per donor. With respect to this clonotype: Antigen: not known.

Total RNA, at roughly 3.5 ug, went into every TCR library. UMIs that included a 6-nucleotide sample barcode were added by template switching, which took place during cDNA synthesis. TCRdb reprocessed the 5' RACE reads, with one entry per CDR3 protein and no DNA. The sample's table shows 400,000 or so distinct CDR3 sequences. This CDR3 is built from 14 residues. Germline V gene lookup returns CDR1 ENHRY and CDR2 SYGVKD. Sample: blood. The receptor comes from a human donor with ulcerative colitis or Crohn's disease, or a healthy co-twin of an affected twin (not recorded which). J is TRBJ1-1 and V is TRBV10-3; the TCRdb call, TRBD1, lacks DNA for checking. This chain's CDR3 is CAISSTEGNTEAFF.